The 28 T cell receptor beta chains below were found in one sample sequenced in a study of spatial heterogeneity in lung cancer. Using its own MiXCR run on the 5' RACE reads, TCRdb lists one record per CDR3 protein. Among about 61,000 distinct CDR3 sequences listed, roughly 6.4% were seen once. As for time point: sample taken at primary tumor resection. Sequenced material: PBMCs, taken at surgery. Every receptor here comes from a female donor with early-stage non-small cell lung cancer.

Ten or more counts support this clonotype. The V gene is TRBV20-1, the J gene TRBJ2-7; the match to TRBD1 covers 12 bases. This CDR3 spans 13 amino acids. The germline gives CDR1 DFQATT, CDR2 SNEGSKA (reference sequence). V lost 6 bases, J lost 5 bases, and 5 bases stayed unmatched. This CDR3 is CSAGQGARNEQYF. CDR3 nucleotide sequence: TGCAGTGCGGGACAGGGGGCGCGAAACGAGCAGTACTTC.

The chain uses TRBV5-1 and TRBJ2-3, with TRBD1 matching 8 bases. Germline V gives CDR1 SGHRS, CDR2 YFSETQ. V shed 0 bases and J 4 bases; nucleotides not matched to a gene: 10. This CDR3 comprises 17 residues. Here the CDR3 reads CASSLDSQGAAADTQYF. The CDR3 bases are TGCGCCAGCAGCTTGGATTCCCAGGGGGCTGCGGCAGATACGCAGTATTTT.

This clonotype was seen ten or more times. The V call is TRBV6-2 or TRBV6-3, the J call TRBJ2-7, with 7 bases matching TRBD1. From germline, CDR1 is MNHEY and CDR2 SVGEGT. The length of the CDR3 is 16 residues. The J segment lost 2 bases and the V segment lost 4 bases, leaving 11 bases of the junction unmatched. Here the CDR3 reads CASSSRQGESTYEQYV. The CDR3 nucleotides read TGTGCCAGCAGTTCACGACAGGGAGAATCAACCTACGAGCAGTACGTC.

The chain's CDR3 is CASSFGPGGGSGYGYTF. The CDR3 region has the DNA TGTGCCAGCAGTTTTGGGCCAGGGGGAGGTTCCGGCTATGGCTACACCTTC. The chain is built from TRBV12-3 or TRBV12-4 and TRBJ1-2, with 7 nucleotides matching TRBD1. The trim removed 3 bases at V and 4 bases at J, leaving 14 bases unmatched. The CDR3 contains 17 residues.

The V gene is TRBV6-1, the J gene TRBJ2-2, with 9 positions matching TRBD1. This CDR3 has 15 residues. Per germline, CDR1 MNHNS and CDR2 SASEGT. Losses at the gene ends were 4 bases for V and 4 bases for J; bases not matched to a gene: 4. The CDR3 sequence is CASSVGQGLTGELFF. Here the CDR3 DNA reads TGTGCCAGCAGTGTGGGACAGGGCCTCACCGGGGAGCTGTTTTTT.

This clonotype was found a few times. The chain employs TRBV27 and TRBJ1-2, with TRBD1 matching over 9 bases. Germline CDR1 and CDR2: MNHEY and SMNVEV (reference sequence). Trimming removed 4 bases from V and 7 bases from J; junction bases left unmatched: 7. The CDR3 loop spans 14 amino acids. The CDR3 nucleotides are TGTGCCAGCAGTTCCTGGGACAGGGTGGCTGGCTACACCTTC. Its protein product is CASSSWDRVAGYTF.

The chain is built from TRBV15 and TRBJ2-5; D possibly corresponds to TRBD1 (6 bases). This CDR3 is built from 14 residues. Per the germline V gene, CDR1 is LNHNV and CDR2 is YYDKDF (reference sequence). V lost 1 base and J 1 base, leaving 7 bases between the germline ends. The CDR3 DNA sequence: TGTGCCACCAGCAGAGGGGACACCCAAGAGACCCAGTACTTC. Translating it yields CATSRGDTQETQYF.

This clonotype was recorded at least ten times. V and J are TRBV6-6 and TRBJ2-2; D is uncertain. V gave up 0 bases and J gave up 5 bases, with 7 bases separating them. This CDR3 contains 14 residues. CDR1 and CDR2 (germline): MNHNY, SVGAGI (reference sequence). The DNA for the CDR3 is TGTGCCAGCAGTTACTCGAAGGGTACCGGGGAGCTGTTTTTT. Protein: CASSYSKGTGELFF.

On this clonotype: One end of the junction varies from germline; a read error may be responsible. The V gene is TRBV24-1, the J gene TRBJ2-5; 8 nucleotides agree with TRBD2. This CDR3 is built from 17 residues. Germline CDR1 KGHDR, CDR2 SFDVKD. This CDR3 reads CATSDPTPGLVGETRYF. The CDR3, as DNA: TGTGCCACCAGTGACCCCACCCCGGGACTAGTCGGGGAGACCCGGTACTTC.

This clonotype has ten or more counts. V gene TRBV5-1 combines with J gene TRBJ2-2, with D perhaps being TRBD1 or TRBD2 (5 bases each). The ends were cut back, 4 bases at V and 7 bases at J, with 17 bases in the middle. The CDR3 length is 15 residues. Germline lookup yields CDR1 SGHRS and CDR2 YFSETQ. CDR3 DNA: TGCGCCAGCAGCCCGGGACCCGGATTCCGCGGGGAGCTGTTTTTT. Protein sequence: CASSPGPGFRGELFF.

This clonotype has ten or more counts. V usage is TRBV6-6 and J usage is TRBJ1-1, with 7 bases that match TRBD1. CDR3 size: 13 residues. The germline CDR1 and CDR2 sequences are MNHNY and SVGAGI (reference sequence). The ends lost 5 bases at V and 3 bases at J; junction bases unmatched: 3. The CDR3 loop reads CASSPGGYTEAFF. The CDR3 DNA reads TGTGCCAGCAGTCCAGGGGGTTACACTGAAGCTTTCTTT.

This clonotype was counted at least ten times. This chain joins TRBV20-1 and TRBJ2-1; tentative D call: TRBD1 (6 bases). The CDR3 sequence is 15 residues long. V gave up 3 bases and J gave up 7 bases, with 19 bases separating them. Germline CDR1 reads DFQATT; CDR2 reads SNEGSKA (reference sequence). The CDR3 sequence: CSARGALQGRNEQFF. CDR3 DNA: TGCAGTGCTAGGGGGGCCTTACAGGGTAGAAATGAGCAGTTCTTC.

Many counts were recorded for this clonotype. J is TRBJ1-1 and V is TRBV6-5; D is unresolved. Germline CDR1 MNHEY, CDR2 SVGAGI. CDR3 length: 13 residues. Between the trimmed V and J ends, which lost 2 bases and 3 bases, there was a span of 7 bases. The CDR3 region is CASSYHGDTEAFF. The DNA of the CDR3 is TGTGCCAGCAGTTACCACGGGGACACTGAAGCTTTCTTT.

This clonotype was seen at least ten times. The chain recombines TRBV27 with TRBJ1-2; no clear D gene. The V gene lost 2 bases and the J gene lost 5 bases, with 9 bases spanning the gap. The CDR3 consists of 13 residues. Germline lookup yields CDR1 MNHEY and CDR2 SMNVEV (reference sequence). The CDR3 loop is CASSLTAAYGYTF. CDR3 coding DNA: TGTGCCAGCAGTTTAACCGCCGCATATGGCTACACCTTC.

This clonotype was seen ten or more times. The chain carries TRBV5-1 and TRBJ2-3; the D gene could be TRBD1 or TRBD2 (5 bases each). The CDR3 has 14 amino acids. The ends were cut back, 0 bases at V and 0 bases at J, with 5 bases in the middle. Per germline, CDR1 SGHRS and CDR2 YFSETQ. The CDR3 sequence is CASSLGDSTDTQYF. The CDR3 bases are TGCGCCAGCAGCTTGGGGGACAGCACAGATACGCAGTATTTT.

J is TRBJ2-5 and V is TRBV9; 8 bases map to TRBD2. Unmatched junction bases numbered 4, after V lost 5 bases and J lost 1 base. CDR1 and CDR2 from the germline V gene are SGDLS and YYNGEE. The CDR3 totals 14 residues. The CDR3: CASSSGTIQETQYF. The CDR3 DNA sequence: TGTGCCAGCAGTAGCGGGACCATCCAAGAGACCCAGTACTTC.

This clonotype was counted many times. This chain uses TRBV6-5 with TRBJ2-3; 10 nucleotides line up with TRBD1. This CDR3 is 15 amino acids long. Per germline, CDR1 MNHEY and CDR2 SVGAGI. Germline trimming cut 6 bases from V and 4 bases from J; bases unmatched to any gene: 7. CDR3 in amino acids: CASSPDRGRADTQYF. In DNA, the CDR3 is TGTGCCAGCAGCCCTGACAGGGGGCGAGCAGATACGCAGTATTTT.

This clonotype was seen many times. The V and J genes are TRBV20-1 and TRBJ2-7; 8 bases agree with TRBD2. V lost 5 bases, J lost 1 base, and 10 bases stayed unmatched. CDR3 length: 15 amino acids. CDR1 and CDR2 from the germline V gene are DFQATT and SNEGSKA (reference sequence). The CDR3 nucleotides are TGCAGTGCTCAAACGGGACTAGAGGGATCCTACGAGCAGTACTTC. It yields the protein CSAQTGLEGSYEQYF.

This clonotype came up many times. This chain uses TRBV29-1 with TRBJ1-1, with no clear D. The length of the CDR3 is 13 residues. In germline, CDR1 is SQVTM, CDR2 ANQGSEA. The V end lost 5 bases, the J end lost 0 bases, and 10 bases lay between the germline ends. The DNA for the CDR3 is TGCAGCGTTCGGACGGGGATGAACACTGAAGCTTTCTTT. Its translation: CSVRTGMNTEAFF.

This rearrangement joins TRBV30 to TRBJ2-1, with 8 bases matching TRBD2. The germline gives CDR1 GTSNPN, CDR2 SVGIG (reference sequence). The CDR3 has 15 residues. The ends lost 0 bases at V and 3 bases at J; junction bases unmatched: 4. This CDR3 reads CAWSVLGGGYNEQFF. CDR3 in DNA: TGTGCCTGGAGTGTACTCGGGGGGGGCTACAATGAGCAGTTCTTC.

This clonotype was found a few times. The gene calls are TRBV5-5 and TRBJ2-2; D uncertain. Germline V gives CDR1 SGHKS, CDR2 YYEKEE (reference sequence). The CDR3 is 15 residues long. V lost 0 bases and J 1 base, leaving 7 bases between the germline ends. The CDR3 DNA sequence: TGTGCCAGCAGCTTGGGCTACTGGAACACCGGGGAGCTGTTTTTT. Protein product: CASSLGYWNTGELFF.

The V and J genes are TRBV20-1 and TRBJ1-1; D may be TRBD1 (5 bases). Germline V lookup: CDR1 DFQATT, CDR2 SNEGSKA (reference sequence). Trimming pared 2 bases from V and 4 bases from J, leaving 14 bases between. CDR3 length equals 14 residues. The CDR3 reads CSARPNPGGTEAFF. The DNA for the CDR3 is TGCAGTGCTAGACCCAATCCGGGGGGCACTGAAGCTTTCTTT.

This chain links TRBV3-1 with TRBJ1-4, with a tentative D call TRBD1 (6 bases). The V gene's germline CDR1 is LGHDT and CDR2 YNNKEL (reference sequence). The CDR3 extends over 15 amino acids. Trimming shortened V by 4 bases and J by 6 bases, and 15 bases separated the two germline ends. DNA for the CDR3: TGTGCCAGCAGCCCGGAGGGGGTGCTGGATGAAAAACTGTTTTTT. The encoded protein is CASSPEGVLDEKLFF.

This clonotype has at least ten counts. The gene calls are TRBV10-2 and TRBJ2-5; D is uncertain. Germline V gene lookup returns CDR1 WSHSY and CDR2 SAAADI. V was trimmed by 3 bases and J by 5 bases, leaving 7 bases between them. This CDR3 is 12 amino acids long. CDR3 coding DNA: TGCGCCAGCAGTGATACGTGGGAGACCCAGTACTTC. Amino acids: CASSDTWETQYF.

This clonotype appeared a few times. The chain carries TRBV28 and TRBJ2-7, with TRBD2 as a possible D gene (5 bases). This CDR3 region has 15 residues. Germline V CDR1 and CDR2: MDHEN, SYDVKM. The V and J ends lost 5 bases and 1 base respectively, with 15 bases between them. DNA of the CDR3: TGTGCCAGCAGTATCATCAGCCGGGAATCCTACGAGCAGTACTTC. Its translation is CASSIISRESYEQYF.

Ten or more counts support this clonotype. This chain uses TRBV28 with TRBJ1-6; D might be TRBD1 (6 bases). Germline V CDR1 and CDR2: MDHEN, SYDVKM. V gave up 4 bases and J gave up 3 bases, with 10 bases separating them. The CDR3 totals 15 residues. CDR3 bases: TGTGCCAGCAGTTCCGGACAGATCTATAATTCACCCCTCCACTTT. Its protein is CASSSGQIYNSPLHF.

The chain carries TRBV5-1 and TRBJ1-4; D might be TRBD1 (5 bases). This CDR3 spans 11 amino acids. V was pared by 5 bases and J by 12 bases, with 11 bases between. CDR1 and CDR2 from the germline V gene are SGHRS and YFSETQ. For the CDR3, the DNA is TGCGCCAGCAGTCGGGGGGGAGAACTGTTTTTT. Protein: CASSRGGELFF.

The chain uses TRBV12-3 or TRBV12-4 and TRBJ1-1; 7 bases match TRBD1. CDR3 length: 15 residues. Losses at the gene ends were 2 bases for V and 4 bases for J; bases not matched to a gene: 7. CDR3 DNA sequence: TGTGCCAGCAGTTTACTACAGGGGTTAAGCACTGAAGCTTTCTTT. This encodes CASSLLQGLSTEAFF.